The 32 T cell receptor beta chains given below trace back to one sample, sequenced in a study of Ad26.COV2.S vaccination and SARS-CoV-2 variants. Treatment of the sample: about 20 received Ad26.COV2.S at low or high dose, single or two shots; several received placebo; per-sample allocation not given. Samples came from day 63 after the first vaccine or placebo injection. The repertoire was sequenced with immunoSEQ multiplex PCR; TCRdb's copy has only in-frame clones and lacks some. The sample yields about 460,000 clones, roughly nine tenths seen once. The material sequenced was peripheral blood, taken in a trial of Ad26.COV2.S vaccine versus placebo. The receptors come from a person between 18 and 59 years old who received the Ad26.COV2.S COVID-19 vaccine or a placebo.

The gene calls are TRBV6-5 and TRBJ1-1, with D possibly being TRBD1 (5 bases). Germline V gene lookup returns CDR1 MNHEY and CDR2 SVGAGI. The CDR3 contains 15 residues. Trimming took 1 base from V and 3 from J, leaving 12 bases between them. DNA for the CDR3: TGTGCCAGCAGTTACTGGGGCAGGCTTGACACTGAAGCTTTCTTT. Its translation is CASSYWGRLDTEAFF.

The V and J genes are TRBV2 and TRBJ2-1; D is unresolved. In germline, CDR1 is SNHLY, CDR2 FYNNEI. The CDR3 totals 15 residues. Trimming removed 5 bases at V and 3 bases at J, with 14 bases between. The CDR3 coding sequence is TGTGCCAGCAGTCAGACGGAGACGGACTACAATGAGCAGTTCTTC. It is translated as CASSQTETDYNEQFF.

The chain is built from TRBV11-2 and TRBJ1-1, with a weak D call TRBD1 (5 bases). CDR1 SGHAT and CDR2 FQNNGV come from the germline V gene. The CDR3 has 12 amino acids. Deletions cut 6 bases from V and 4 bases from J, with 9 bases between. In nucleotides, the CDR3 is TGTGCCAGCAGTATTAGGGGCACTGAAGCTTTCTTT. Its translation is CASSIRGTEAFF.

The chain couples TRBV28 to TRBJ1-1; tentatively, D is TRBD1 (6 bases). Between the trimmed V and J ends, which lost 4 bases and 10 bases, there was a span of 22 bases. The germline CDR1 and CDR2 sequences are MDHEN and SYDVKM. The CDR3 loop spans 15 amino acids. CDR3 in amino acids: CASSSINIGGGTAFF. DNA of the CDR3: TGTGCCAGCAGTTCAATCAACATCGGGGGGGGCACAGCTTTCTTT.

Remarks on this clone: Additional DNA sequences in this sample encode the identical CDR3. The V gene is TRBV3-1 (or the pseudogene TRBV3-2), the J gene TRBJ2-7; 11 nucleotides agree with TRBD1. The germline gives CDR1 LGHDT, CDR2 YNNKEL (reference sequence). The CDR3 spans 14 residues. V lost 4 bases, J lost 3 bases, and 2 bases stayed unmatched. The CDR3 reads CASSLGTGGYEQYF. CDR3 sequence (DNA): TGTGCCAGCAGCCTCGGGACAGGGGGCTACGAGCAGTACTTC.

CDR3 DNA: TGTGCCAGCAGCACTCATCCGGGACAGGGTAAAAATAATTCACCCCTCCACTTT. Its protein product is CASSTHPGQGKNNSPLHF. The rearrangement joins TRBV9 to TRBJ1-6; 9 nucleotides align to TRBD1. Per the germline V gene, CDR1 is SGDLS and CDR2 is YYNGEE. Trimming at V came to 4 bases and at J to 5 bases, leaving 13 bases not matched to a gene. The CDR3 totals 18 residues.

For the CDR3, the DNA is TGTGCCAGCAGGCAGGGACAGGGGGGAGGCTACACCTTC. Protein: CASRQGQGGGYTF. The chain joins TRBV3-1 (or the pseudogene TRBV3-2) to TRBJ1-2; 11 bases are shared with TRBD1. The CDR3 has 13 residues. Germline CDR1 is LGHDT and CDR2 is YNNKEL (reference sequence). J lost 8 bases, V lost 6 bases, and 5 bases had no gene match.

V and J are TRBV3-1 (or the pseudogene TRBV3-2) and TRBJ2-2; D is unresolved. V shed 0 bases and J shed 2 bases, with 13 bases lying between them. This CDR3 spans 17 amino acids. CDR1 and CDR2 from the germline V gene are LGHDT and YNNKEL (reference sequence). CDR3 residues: CASSQDAASLNTGELFF. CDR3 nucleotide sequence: TGTGCCAGCAGCCAAGATGCGGCTTCCTTAAACACCGGGGAGCTGTTTTTT.

The CDR3 protein is CASSTDRAGNEQYF. CDR3 sequence (DNA): TGTGCCAGCAGCACCGACAGGGCTGGGAACGAGCAGTACTTC. The rearrangement joins TRBV9 to TRBJ2-7, with 7 bases identical to TRBD1. The V gene end was trimmed by 4 bases and the J gene end by 5 bases; junction bases not matched to a gene: 9. Looked up from germline, CDR1 is SGDLS and CDR2 is YYNGEE. This CDR3 has 14 residues. Full variable domain (missing parts from reference TRBV9 and TRBJ2-7): DSGVTQTPKHLITATGQRVTLRCSPRSGDLSVYWYQQSLDQGLQFLIQYYNGEERAKGNILERFSAQQFPDLHSELNLSSLELGDSALYFCASSTDRAGNEQYFGPGTRLTVT.

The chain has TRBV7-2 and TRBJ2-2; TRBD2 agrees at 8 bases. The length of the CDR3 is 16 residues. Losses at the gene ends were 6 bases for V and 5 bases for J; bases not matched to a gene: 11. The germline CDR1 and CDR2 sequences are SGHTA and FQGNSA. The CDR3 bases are TGTGCCAGCAGGCCCAAGGGGCGGGGGGTGACCGGGGAGCTGTTTTTT. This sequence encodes CASRPKGRGVTGELFF.

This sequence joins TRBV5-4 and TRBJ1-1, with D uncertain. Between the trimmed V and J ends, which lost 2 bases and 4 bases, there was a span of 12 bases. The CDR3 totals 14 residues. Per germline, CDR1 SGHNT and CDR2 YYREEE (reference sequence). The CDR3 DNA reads TGTGCCAGCAGCTTTAATGTGGTATTCACTGAAGCTTTCTTT. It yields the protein CASSFNVVFTEAFF.

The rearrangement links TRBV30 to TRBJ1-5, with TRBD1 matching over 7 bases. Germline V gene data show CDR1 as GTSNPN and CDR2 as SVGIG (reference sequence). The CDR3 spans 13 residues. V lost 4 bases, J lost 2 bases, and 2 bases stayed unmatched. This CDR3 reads CAWTGGGNQPQHF. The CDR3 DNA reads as TGTGCCTGGACAGGGGGAGGCAATCAGCCCCAGCATTTT. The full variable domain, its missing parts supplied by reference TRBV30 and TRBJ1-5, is SQTIHQWPATLVQPVGSPLSLECTVEGTSNPNLYWYRQAAGRGLQLLFYSVGIGQISSEVPQNLSASRPQDRQFILSSKKLLLSDSGFYLCAWTGGGNQPQHFGDGTRLSIL.

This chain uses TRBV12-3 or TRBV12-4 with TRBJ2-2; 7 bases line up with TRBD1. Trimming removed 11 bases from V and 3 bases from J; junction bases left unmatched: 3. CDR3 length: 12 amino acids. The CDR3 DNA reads TGTGCCGACAGGGCGGACACCGGGGAGCTGTTTTTT. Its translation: CADRADTGELFF.

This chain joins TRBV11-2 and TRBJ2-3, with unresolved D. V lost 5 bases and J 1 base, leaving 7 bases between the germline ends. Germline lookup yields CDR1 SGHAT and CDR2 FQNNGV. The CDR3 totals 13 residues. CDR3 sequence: CASSTQGTDTQYF. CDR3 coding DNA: TGTGCCAGCAGCACCCAGGGCACAGATACGCAGTATTTT. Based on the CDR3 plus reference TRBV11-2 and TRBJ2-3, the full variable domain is EAGVAQSPRYKIIEKRQSVAFWCNPISGHATLYWYQQILGQGPKLLIQFQNNGVVDDSQLPKDRFSAERLKGVDSTLKIQPAKLEDSAVYLCASSTQGTDTQYFGPGTRLTVL.

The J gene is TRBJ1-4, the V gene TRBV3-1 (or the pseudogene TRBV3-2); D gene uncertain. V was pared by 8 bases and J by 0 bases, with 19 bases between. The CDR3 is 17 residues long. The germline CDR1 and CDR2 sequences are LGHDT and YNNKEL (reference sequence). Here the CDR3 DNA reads TGTGCCAGCCTTGAGCCCCGGGCCCGGGCAACTAATGAAAAACTGTTTTTT. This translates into CASLEPRARATNEKLFF.

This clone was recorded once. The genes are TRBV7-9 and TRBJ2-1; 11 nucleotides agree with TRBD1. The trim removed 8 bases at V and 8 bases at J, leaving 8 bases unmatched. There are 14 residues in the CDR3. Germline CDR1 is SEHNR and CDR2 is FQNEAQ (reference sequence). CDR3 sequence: CASRRTGGRDEQFF. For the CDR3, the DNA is TGTGCCAGCCGGCGGACAGGGGGCAGGGATGAGCAGTTCTTC.

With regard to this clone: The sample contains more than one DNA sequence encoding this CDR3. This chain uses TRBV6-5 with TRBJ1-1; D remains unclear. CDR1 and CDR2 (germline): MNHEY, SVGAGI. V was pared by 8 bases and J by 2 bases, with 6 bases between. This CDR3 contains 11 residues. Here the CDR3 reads CASRLNTEAFF. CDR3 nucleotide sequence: TGTGCCAGCCGCCTTAACACTGAAGCTTTCTTT.

The CDR3 protein is CASTSFPDTYGYTF. The CDR3 coding sequence is TGTGCCAGCACCTCGTTCCCGGACACCTATGGCTACACCTTC. The rearrangement joins TRBV6-5 to TRBJ1-2; perhaps TRBD1 as D (5 bases). CDR1 is MNHEY, CDR2 SVGAGI, per germline. V lost 7 bases and J 4 bases, leaving 16 bases between the germline ends. This CDR3 comprises 14 residues.

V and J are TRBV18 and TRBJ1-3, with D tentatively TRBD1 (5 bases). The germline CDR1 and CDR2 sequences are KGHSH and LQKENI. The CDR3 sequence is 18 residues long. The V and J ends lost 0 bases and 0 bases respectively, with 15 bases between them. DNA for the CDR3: TGTGCCAGCTCACCACCAACAGGTCTGGGACTCTCTGGAAACACCATATATTTT. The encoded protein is CASSPPTGLGLSGNTIYF.

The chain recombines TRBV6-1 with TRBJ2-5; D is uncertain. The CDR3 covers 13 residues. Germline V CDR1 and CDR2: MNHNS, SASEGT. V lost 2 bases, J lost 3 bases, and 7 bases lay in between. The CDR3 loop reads CASSEMSEETQYF. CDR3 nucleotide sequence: TGTGCCAGCAGTGAAATGAGCGAAGAGACCCAGTACTTC.

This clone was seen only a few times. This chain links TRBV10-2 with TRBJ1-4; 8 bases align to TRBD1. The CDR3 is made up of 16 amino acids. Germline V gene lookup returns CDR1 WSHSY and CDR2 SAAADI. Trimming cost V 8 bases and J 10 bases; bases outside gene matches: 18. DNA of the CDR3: TGCGCCAGCTATGATCCGACCGGGACAGGCCCGAGAAAACTGTTTTTT. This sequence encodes CASYDPTGTGPRKLFF.

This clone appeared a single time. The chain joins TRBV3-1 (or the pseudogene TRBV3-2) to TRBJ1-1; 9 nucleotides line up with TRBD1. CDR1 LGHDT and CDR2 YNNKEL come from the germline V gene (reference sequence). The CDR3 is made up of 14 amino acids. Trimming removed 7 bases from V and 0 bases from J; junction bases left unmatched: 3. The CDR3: CASIGTGLNTEAFF. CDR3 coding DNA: TGTGCCAGCATCGGGACAGGGTTGAACACTGAAGCTTTCTTT.

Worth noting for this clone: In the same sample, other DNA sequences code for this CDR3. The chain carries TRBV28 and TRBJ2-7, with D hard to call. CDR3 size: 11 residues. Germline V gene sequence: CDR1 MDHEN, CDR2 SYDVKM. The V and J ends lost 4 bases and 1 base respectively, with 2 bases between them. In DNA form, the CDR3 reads TGTGCCAGCAGTTATTCCTACGAGCAGTACTTC. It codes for CASSYSYEQYF.

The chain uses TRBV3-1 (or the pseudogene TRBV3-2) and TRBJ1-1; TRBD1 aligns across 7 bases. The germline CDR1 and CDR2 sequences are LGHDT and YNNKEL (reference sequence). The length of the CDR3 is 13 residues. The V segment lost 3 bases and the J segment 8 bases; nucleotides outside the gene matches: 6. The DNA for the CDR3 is TGTGCCAGCAGCCACCGACAGGGATCCGAAGCTTTCTTT. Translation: CASSHRQGSEAFF.

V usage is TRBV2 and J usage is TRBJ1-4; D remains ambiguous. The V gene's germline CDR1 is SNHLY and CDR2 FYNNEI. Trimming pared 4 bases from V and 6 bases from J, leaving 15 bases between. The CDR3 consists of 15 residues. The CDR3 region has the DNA TGTGCCAGCAGTGCCAGTCCTAATAGGGATGAAAAACTGTTTTTT. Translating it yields CASSASPNRDEKLFF.

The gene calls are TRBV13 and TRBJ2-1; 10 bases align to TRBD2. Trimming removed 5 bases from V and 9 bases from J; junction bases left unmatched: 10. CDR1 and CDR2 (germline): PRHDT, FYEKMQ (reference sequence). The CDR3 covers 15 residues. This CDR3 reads CASSRRAGGPFEQFF. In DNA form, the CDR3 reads TGTGCCAGCAGCAGGAGAGCGGGAGGGCCGTTTGAGCAGTTCTTC.

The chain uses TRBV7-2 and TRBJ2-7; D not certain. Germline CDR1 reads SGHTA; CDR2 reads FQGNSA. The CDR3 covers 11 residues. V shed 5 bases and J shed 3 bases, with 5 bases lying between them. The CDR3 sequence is CASSPHYEQYF. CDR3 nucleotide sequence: TGTGCCAGCAGCCCCCACTACGAGCAGTACTTC.

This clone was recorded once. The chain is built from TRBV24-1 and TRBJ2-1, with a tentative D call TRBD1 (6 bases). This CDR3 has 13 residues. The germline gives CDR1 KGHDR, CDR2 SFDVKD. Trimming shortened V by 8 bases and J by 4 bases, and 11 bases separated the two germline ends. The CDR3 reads CATTSGVYNEQFF. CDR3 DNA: TGTGCCACCACCTCAGGGGTTTACAATGAGCAGTTCTTC.

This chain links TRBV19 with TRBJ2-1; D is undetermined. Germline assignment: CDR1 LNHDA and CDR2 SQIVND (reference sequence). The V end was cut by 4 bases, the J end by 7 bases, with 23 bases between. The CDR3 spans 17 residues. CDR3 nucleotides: TGTGCCAGTAGTAAGTTGGCGGAGCTGCTCGTTTGGAATGAGCAGTTCTTC. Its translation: CASSKLAELLVWNEQFF.

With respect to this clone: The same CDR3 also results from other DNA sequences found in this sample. The CDR3 DNA reads as TGTGCCTGGAGTGTGGGACAGGGGAATGAGCAGTTCTTC. It translates to CAWSVGQGNEQFF. The chain uses TRBV30 and TRBJ2-1; 10 bases map to TRBD1. Germline CDR1 reads GTSNPN; CDR2 reads SVGIG (reference sequence). CDR3 length: 13 amino acids. The V segment lost 0 bases and the J segment 7 bases; nucleotides outside the gene matches: 0.

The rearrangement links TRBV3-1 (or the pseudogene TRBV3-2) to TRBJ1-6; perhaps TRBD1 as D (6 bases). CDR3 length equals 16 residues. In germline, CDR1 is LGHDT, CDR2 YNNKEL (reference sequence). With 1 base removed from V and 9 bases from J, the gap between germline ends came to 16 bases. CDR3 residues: CASSQGFGRGGSPLHF. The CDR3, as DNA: TGTGCCAGCAGCCAAGGGTTTGGCAGGGGAGGTTCACCCCTCCACTTT.

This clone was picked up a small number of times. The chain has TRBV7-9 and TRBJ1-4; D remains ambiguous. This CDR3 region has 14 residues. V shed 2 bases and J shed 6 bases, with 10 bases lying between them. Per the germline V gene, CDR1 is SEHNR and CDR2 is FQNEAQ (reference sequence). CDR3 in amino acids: CASSLRVADEKLFF. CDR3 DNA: TGTGCCAGCAGCTTAAGGGTAGCTGATGAAAAACTGTTTTTT.